The 4 T cell receptor beta chains presented below share a single source sample, sequenced in a study of human T cells and chemical hapten exposure. Time point noted: patch test 1, 2 weeks after DPC sensitization. Stated treatment: therapeutic diphenylcyclopropenone sensitization with weekly scalp DPC. TCRdb passed the RACE reads through MiXCR, listing each CDR3 protein once. The sample consists of 370,000 or so distinct CDR3 sequences, 4.8% of them appearing once. Here the sequenced sample was whole blood, taken in connection with sensitization to the hapten diphenylcyclopropenone (DPC). These receptors were obtained from a woman aged 50 to 60 with alopecia areata. Some clones in this sample may be carry-over from other donors' samples.

This clonotype was detected many times. This chain uses TRBV21-1 with TRBJ1-3. TRBV21-1 is deemed a pseudogene. The CDR3 extends over 18 amino acids. DNA for the CDR3: TGTGCCAGCAGCAAAGATCGTGGCCAGGTGGCCCTCCGAAACACCATATATTTT. Protein: CASSKDRGQVALRNTIYF.

The chain combines TRBV20-1 with TRBJ1-1, with 7 bases lining up with TRBD1. J was trimmed by 0 bases and V by 2 bases; bases with no gene match: 9. CDR1 and CDR2 (germline): DFQATT, SNEGSKA (reference sequence). This CDR3 is 16 amino acids long. The CDR3 is CSARIAGGIMNTEAFF. Here the CDR3 DNA reads TGCAGTGCTAGAATAGCAGGGGGGATCATGAACACTGAAGCTTTCTTT.

This clonotype was picked up a small number of times. The rearrangement uses TRBV18 and TRBJ2-1, with 7 positions matching TRBD1. The germline gives CDR1 KGHSH, CDR2 LQKENI. The ends lost 0 bases at V and 1 base at J; junction bases unmatched: 3. This CDR3 is built from 16 residues. CDR3 bases: TGTGCCAGCTCACCACCAGGGGGCCTTTCCTACAATGAGCAGTTCTTC. Residues: CASSPPGGLSYNEQFF.

This clonotype was seen only a few times. This chain uses TRBV30 with TRBJ2-5; TRBD2 might be the D (5 bases). There are 13 residues in the CDR3. Germline V CDR1 and CDR2: GTSNPN, SVGIG (reference sequence). The germline V and J ends were trimmed by 2 bases and 5 bases, with 12 bases remaining between them. CDR3 region: CAWSRGFGETQYF. In DNA, the CDR3 is TGTGCCTGGAGTCGGGGATTCGGGGAGACCCAGTACTTC.